The 27 T cell receptor beta chains reported below all come from one sample, sequenced in a study of blood T cells in healthy people across ages. Alongside a J-beta primer mix, a sample-barcoded 5' primer served in a second PCR lasting roughly 7 to 11 cycles. MiXCR, run by TCRdb on the 5' RACE reads, gives a single entry per CDR3 protein. The sample yields about 1.4 million distinct CDR3 sequences, approximately 59% seen once. Sequenced material: blood. The receptors shown here come from a young man in good health.

This rearrangement joins TRBV19 to TRBJ2-5; perhaps TRBD2 as D (5 bases). The DNA end favors TRBJ2-7, so the J call may be wrong. CDR3 length equals 13 residues. CDR1 is LNHDA and CDR2 is SQIVND in the germline V gene (reference sequence). CDR3 bases: TGTGCCAGTAGTATCCGGGAAGCCTACGAGCAGTACTTC. Translated, it gives CASSIREAYEQYF.

This clonotype showed up just a few times. J is TRBJ2-1 and V is TRBV5-1; tentatively, D is TRBD2 (5 bases). V lost 0 bases to trimming and J lost 9 bases, with 13 bases between them. The CDR3 runs 14 residues. CDR1 SGHRS and CDR2 YFSETQ come from the germline V gene. The CDR3 loop reads CASSLEGLLLEQFF. The CDR3, as DNA: TGCGCCAGCAGCTTGGAAGGACTTCTACTTGAGCAGTTCTTC.

This clonotype was counted between two and nine times. V usage is TRBV5-5 and J usage is TRBJ2-4; a possible D gene is TRBD2 (5 bases). The CDR3 runs 16 residues. Trimming took off 4 bases at V and 0 bases at J, with 14 bases between the two ends. Germline V lookup: CDR1 SGHKS, CDR2 YYEKEE (reference sequence). This chain's CDR3 is CASSTVDGVAKNIQYF. The CDR3, as DNA: TGTGCCAGCAGCACCGTAGACGGGGTAGCCAAAAACATTCAGTACTTC.

V gene TRBV20-1 combines with J gene TRBJ2-1; TRBD2 matches 16 bases. The assigned J gene may be wrong: the sequence end matches TRBJ2-7 better. The CDR3 is made up of 20 amino acids. Germline loops: CDR1 DFQATT, CDR2 SNEGSKA (reference sequence). The CDR3 region is CSARPPGLAGGPVFYNEQYF. The DNA for the CDR3 is TGCAGTGCTAGACCCCCGGGACTAGCGGGAGGGCCGGTCTTCTACAATGAGCAGTACTTC.

This chain links TRBV20-1 with TRBJ2-1, with unresolved D. Germline V gene sequence: CDR1 DFQATT, CDR2 SNEGSKA (reference sequence). The CDR3 consists of 15 residues. Trimming left V 4 bases short and J 1 base short, with 14 bases between. In DNA, the CDR3 is TGCAGTGCTACCTTCCGGGTGGAATCCTACAATGAGCAGTTCTTC. It encodes CSATFRVESYNEQFF.

The chain recombines TRBV3-1 with TRBJ2-6, with unresolved D. The germline gives CDR1 LGHDT, CDR2 YNNKEL (reference sequence). The V gene lost 4 bases and the J gene lost 0 bases, with 7 bases spanning the gap. This CDR3 region has 15 residues. CDR3 sequence: CASSRRPSGANVLTF. CDR3 bases: TGTGCCAGCAGCCGCAGACCCTCTGGGGCCAACGTCCTGACTTTC.

The chain couples TRBV29-1 to TRBJ2-1, with 9 bases matching TRBD2. The CDR3 totals 15 residues. The V gene's germline CDR1 is SQVTM and CDR2 ANQGSEA. The V gene end was trimmed by 3 bases and the J gene end by 8 bases; junction bases not matched to a gene: 11. CDR3 residues: CSVDGVAGEIDEQFF. In DNA form, the CDR3 reads TGCAGCGTTGATGGGGTAGCGGGAGAGATCGATGAGCAGTTCTTC.

This sequence joins TRBV27 and TRBJ2-7; the D gene is possibly TRBD2 (6 bases). The V end lost 7 bases, the J end lost 1 base, and 14 bases lay between the germline ends. CDR3 size: 14 residues. Germline V lookup: CDR1 MNHEY, CDR2 SMNVEV (reference sequence). CDR3 sequence: CASKGGGLSYEQYF. As DNA, the CDR3 is TGTGCCAGCAAGGGAGGAGGGCTTTCCTACGAGCAGTACTTC.

This clonotype was seen more than once but under ten times. The chain uses TRBV3-1 and TRBJ1-2; perhaps TRBD1 as D (6 bases). This CDR3 comprises 16 residues. Trimming removed 4 bases from V and 2 bases from J, with 17 bases in between. Germline V lookup: CDR1 LGHDT, CDR2 YNNKEL (reference sequence). The chain's CDR3 is CASSPDLSTGNYGYTF. The CDR3 DNA follows: TGTGCCAGCAGCCCCGACCTGTCAACAGGGAACTATGGCTACACCTTC.

The rearrangement joins TRBV20-1 to TRBJ1-1; D remains unclear. Germline CDR1 reads DFQATT; CDR2 reads SNEGSKA (reference sequence). CDR3 size: 12 residues. Trimming left V 6 bases short and J 1 base short, with 9 bases between. The CDR3 here is CSAKKGNTEAFF. In DNA, the CDR3 is TGCAGTGCAAAGAAGGGGAACACTGAAGCTTTCTTT.

This clonotype was seen only a few times. This chain links TRBV12-3 or TRBV12-4 with TRBJ2-7, with 11 bases fitting TRBD2. The CDR3 runs to 15 residues. V shed 6 bases and J 0 bases; nucleotides not matched to a gene: 4. CDR3 nucleotide sequence: TGTGCCAGCAGACCTAGCGGGAGGAGCTCCTACGAGCAGTACTTC. It specifies CASRPSGRSSYEQYF.

The genes are TRBV25-1 and TRBJ2-3; 10 nucleotides align to TRBD1. This CDR3 region has 19 residues. The V segment lost 5 bases and the J segment 0 bases; nucleotides outside the gene matches: 14. Germline lookup yields CDR1 MGHDK and CDR2 SYGVNS. CDR3 coding DNA: TGTGCCAGCAGTTTCCCGGAGCCCGGGACAGGGGTTAGCACAGATACGCAGTATTTT. Protein product: CASSFPEPGTGVSTDTQYF.

The gene calls are TRBV28 and TRBJ2-7; TRBD1 is a possible D gene (5 bases). This CDR3 has 15 amino acids. CDR1 is MDHEN and CDR2 is SYDVKM in the germline V gene. Trimming pared 3 bases from V and 0 bases from J, leaving 12 bases between. CDR3 amino acids: CASSFAGQSSYEQYF. DNA for the CDR3: TGTGCCAGCAGTTTCGCAGGGCAATCCTCCTACGAGCAGTACTTC.

With respect to this clonotype: In this CDR3 the conserved last residue, phenylalanine or tryptophan, is missing, so a read error is likely. The DNA is left out, because the CDR3 cannot be placed on it with certainty; the CDR3 is given as TCRdb lists it. V gene TRBV7-2 combines with J gene TRBJ2-1. The CDR3 spans 8 amino acids, including both terminal residues. Germline-derived CDR1 and CDR2 are SGHTA and FQGNSA. This chain's CDR3 is CASSLEAV.

The V and J genes are TRBV3-1 and TRBJ2-7; D possibly corresponds to TRBD2 (5 bases). The length of the CDR3 is 17 residues. CDR1 LGHDT and CDR2 YNNKEL come from the germline V gene (reference sequence). V lost 3 bases and J 4 bases, leaving 22 bases between the germline ends. CDR3 region: CASSHLPRSREGYEQYF. For the CDR3, the DNA is TGTGCCAGCAGCCACCTCCCTAGGAGTCGGGAAGGTTACGAGCAGTACTTC.

This clonotype was picked up a small number of times. V usage is TRBV28 and J usage is TRBJ2-1, with TRBD1 matching 9 bases. Trimming at V came to 5 bases and at J to 5 bases, leaving 10 bases not matched to a gene. CDR3 size: 16 residues. Germline CDR1 and CDR2: MDHEN and SYDVKM. DNA of the CDR3: TGTGCCAGCAGTCGATTGGGACAGGGAGTGAACAATGAGCAGTTCTTC. Its translation is CASSRLGQGVNNEQFF.

This clonotype was picked up a small number of times. The chain has TRBV12-3 or TRBV12-4 and TRBJ2-3; 8 bases agree with TRBD2. There are 14 residues in the CDR3. Trimming removed 11 bases from V and 6 bases from J; junction bases left unmatched: 13. The CDR3 region is CAVGSGLGGDTQYF. The CDR3 DNA reads as TGTGCCGTCGGGTCGGGACTAGGCGGTGATACGCAGTATTTT.

This clonotype has just a few counts. V and J are TRBV18 and TRBJ1-2, with D maybe TRBD1 (5 bases). The CDR3 has 15 residues. The V and J ends lost 3 bases and 0 bases respectively, with 11 bases between them. Per the germline V gene, CDR1 is KGHSH and CDR2 is LQKENI. The CDR3 loop is CASSPGLPANYGYTF. In nucleotides, the CDR3 is TGTGCCAGCTCACCGGGACTCCCAGCTAACTATGGCTACACCTTC.

The rearrangement uses TRBV6-6 and TRBJ2-1; D possibly corresponds to TRBD1 (5 bases). Germline loops: CDR1 MNHNY, CDR2 SVGAGI (reference sequence). The ends were cut back, 8 bases at V and 8 bases at J, with 16 bases in the middle. CDR3 length: 13 residues. CDR3 sequence: CASGPGREYEQFF. The CDR3 DNA sequence: TGTGCCAGCGGCCCGGGCAGGGAATATGAGCAGTTCTTC.

The chain couples TRBV2 to TRBJ2-1, with 12 bases matching TRBD2. The V segment lost 7 bases and the J segment 14 bases; nucleotides outside the gene matches: 12. This CDR3 spans 14 amino acids. Germline CDR1 is SNHLY and CDR2 is FYNNEI. The CDR3 DNA follows: TGTGCCAGCACCCGTATGCTAAGGACTAGCGGGAAGTTCTTC. Protein product: CASTRMLRTSGKFF. The entire variable domain, with the rest obtained from reference TRBV2 and TRBJ2-1, is as follows: EPEVTQTPSHQVTQMGQEVILRCVPISNHLYFYWYRQILGQKVEFLVSFYNNEISEKSEIFDDQFSVERPDGSNFTLKIRSTKLEDSAMYFCASTRMLRTSGKFFGPGTRLTVL.

This clonotype occurred a few times. The chain combines TRBV7-2 with TRBJ2-3, with 8 bases identical to TRBD2. CDR1 and CDR2 from the germline V gene are SGHTA and FQGNSA. The CDR3 loop spans 13 amino acids. J gave up 8 bases and V 4 bases, and 5 bases lay outside the gene matches. The CDR3 bases are TGTGCCAGCAGCTCAGAGACTAGCGTTACGCAGTATTTT. It encodes CASSSETSVTQYF.

The genes are TRBV20-1 and TRBJ2-7; the match to TRBD1 covers 12 bases. With 1 base clipped from V and 2 bases from J, the junction kept 6 bases outside the gene matches. This CDR3 is built from 16 residues. Germline V gives CDR1 DFQATT, CDR2 SNEGSKA (reference sequence). CDR3 nucleotides: TGCAGTGCTAGAGCCGGGACAGGGGGCGTAACCTACGAGCAGTACTTC. It specifies CSARAGTGGVTYEQYF.

This clonotype was observed a handful of times. The chain couples TRBV14 to TRBJ2-7; the D call may be TRBD1 or TRBD2 (7 bases each). Trimming removed 3 bases from V and 2 bases from J, with 11 bases in between. CDR3 length: 14 residues. CDR1 SGHDN and CDR2 FVKESK come from the germline V gene. The CDR3 DNA reads TGTGCCAGCAGCCAGACAGGGAGGGCCTACGAGCAGTACTTC. Translated, it gives CASSQTGRAYEQYF.

This clonotype turned up a few times. This chain joins TRBV29-1 and TRBJ2-2; tentatively, D is TRBD1 or TRBD2 (5 bases each). The CDR3 spans 14 residues. V was shortened by 6 bases and J by 0 bases, with 11 bases between the two germline ends. Germline CDR1 is SQVTM and CDR2 is ANQGSEA. The CDR3 DNA is TGCAGCGTCGTGGGACCGACGAACACCGGGGAGCTGTTTTTT. This translates into CSVVGPTNTGELFF.

The chain uses TRBV12-3 or TRBV12-4 and TRBJ2-1; 7 bases are shared with TRBD1. Trimming cost V 6 bases and J 2 bases; bases outside gene matches: 7. This CDR3 contains 15 residues. Here the CDR3 reads CASSRQGPPYNEQFF. CDR3 nucleotides: TGTGCCAGCAGCCGACAGGGTCCGCCCTACAATGAGCAGTTCTTC.

The V and J genes are TRBV27 and TRBJ1-1, with D perhaps matching TRBD1 (5 bases). Germline assignment: CDR1 MNHEY and CDR2 SMNVEV (reference sequence). The CDR3 loop spans 15 amino acids. The germline V and J ends were trimmed by 2 bases and 5 bases, with 15 bases remaining between them. This chain's CDR3 is CASSLGTHGGTEAFF. The CDR3 DNA is TGTGCCAGCAGTTTAGGGACCCACGGAGGGACTGAAGCTTTCTTT.

The J gene is TRBJ2-3, the V gene TRBV15; no reliable D call. With 0 bases removed from V and 6 bases from J, the gap between germline ends came to 7 bases. Germline V lookup: CDR1 LNHNV, CDR2 YYDKDF (reference sequence). The CDR3 extends over 13 amino acids. This chain's CDR3 is CATSRDPSDTQYF. CDR3 nucleotide sequence: TGTGCCACCAGCAGAGATCCCAGTGATACGCAGTATTTT.